This T cell receptor (beta chain) appears in the sequencing data of a study of tumor and adjacent non-tumor tissue in lung cancer. Three rounds of nested PCR, following a modified ARM-PCR protocol, produced the TCRbeta library. Each CDR3 protein is one row after TCRdb ran MiXCR on the multiplex PCR reads. Seen here are 71,000 or so distinct CDR3 sequences, over 75% observed once, and the top ten hold roughly 14%. The template was RNA from unsorted bulk tissue. A word on this clonotype: It is likely a read error, because the conserved phenylalanine at the end of the CDR3 is missing.

This TCR came from a woman between 45 and 65 years old with non-small cell lung cancer. The sequenced sample consisted of lung tumor tissue.

CDR3 loop: CASSHVATDTQYL. CDR3 in DNA: TGTGCCAGCAGTCACGTGGCCACAGATACGCAGTATTTA. The chain joins TRBV6-5 to TRBJ2-3; unclear D gene. The germline V and J ends were trimmed by 5 bases and 2 bases, with 8 bases remaining between them. CDR3 size: 13 residues. Germline CDR1 and CDR2: MNHEY and SVGAGI.